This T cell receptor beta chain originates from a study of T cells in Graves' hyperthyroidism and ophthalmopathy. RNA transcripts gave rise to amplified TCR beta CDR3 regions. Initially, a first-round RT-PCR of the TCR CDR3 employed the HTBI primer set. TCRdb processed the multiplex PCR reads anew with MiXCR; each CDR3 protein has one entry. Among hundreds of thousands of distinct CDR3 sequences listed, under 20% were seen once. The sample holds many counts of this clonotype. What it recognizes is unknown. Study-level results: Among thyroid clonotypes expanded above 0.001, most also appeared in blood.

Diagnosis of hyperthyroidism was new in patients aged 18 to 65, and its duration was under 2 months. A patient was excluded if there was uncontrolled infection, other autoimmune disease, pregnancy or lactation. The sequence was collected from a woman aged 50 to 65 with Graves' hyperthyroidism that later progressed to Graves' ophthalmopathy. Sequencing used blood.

CDR3 bases: TGTGCCTGGAGTGGGGGGACAGGGAGGTTCGAGCAGTACTTC. It specifies CAWSGGTGRFEQYF. The chain joins TRBV30 to TRBJ2-7, with 9 bases fitting TRBD1. J lost 6 bases, V lost 1 base, and 7 bases had no gene match. Germline CDR1 GTSNPN, CDR2 SVGIG (reference sequence). The CDR3 is made up of 14 amino acids.